The TCR beta chain under discussion was sequenced for a study of early T cells in non-severe SARS-CoV-2 infection. Study-level information: Bulk RNA taken from unsorted whole blood was sequenced, leaving chains unpaired.

TCRdb called the 5' RACE reads again in MiXCR, with one record for every CDR3 protein. Of 20,000 to 25,000 distinct CDR3 sequences listed, 4.7% are singletons. Germline V CDR1 and CDR2: SGHTA, FQGNSA. V shed 1 base and J shed 0 bases, with 19 bases lying between them. The CDR3 totals 19 residues. The sequence came from an adult who was a healthcare worker with PCR-confirmed SARS-CoV-2 infection or an uninfected control (not recorded which). The chain links TRBV7-2 to TRBJ2-4, with D hard to call. Input material: whole blood. The CDR3 spells CASSLGSTVGYLAKNIQYF. CDR3 nucleotide sequence: TGTGCCAGCAGCTTAGGCTCGACGGTTGGATATCTAGCCAAAAACATTCAGTACTTC.